A single sample is the source of the 15 T cell receptor beta chains below, sequenced in a study of cytomegalovirus exposure and HLA in healthy donors. 60 Vbeta and 13 Jbeta primers were used in PCR. Measured with immunoSEQ multiplex PCR; TCRdb has only the in-frame clones, and not every one. Seen here are 150,000 to 200,000 clones, around 75% observed once, and the top ten hold roughly 7.6%. The sequenced sample consisted of PBMCs. Receptor source: a middle-aged woman in good health and CMV-seropositive.

This clone was observed a handful of times. The chain combines TRBV7-9 with TRBJ2-3; 8 positions match TRBD2. CDR1 and CDR2 from the germline V gene are SEHNR and FQNEAQ (reference sequence). The J segment lost 4 bases and the V segment lost 4 bases, leaving 16 bases of the junction unmatched. This CDR3 comprises 18 residues. The CDR3 sequence: CASSSPRSSGGPADTQYF. The CDR3 region has the DNA TGTGCCAGCAGCTCCCCCCGCTCGTCGGGAGGGCCTGCAGATACGCAGTATTTT.

V gene TRBV7-2 combines with J gene TRBJ2-1; D is possibly TRBD2 (5 bases). Germline V gives CDR1 SGHTA, CDR2 FQGNSA. Trimming cost V 5 bases and J 3 bases, with 14 bases left between them. This CDR3 is built from 15 residues. CDR3 DNA sequence: TGTGCCAGCAGCGCTACTAGAGGGAGCTACAATGAGCAGTTCTTC. Translation: CASSATRGSYNEQFF.

The rearrangement uses TRBV28 and TRBJ2-7; D is perhaps TRBD2 (5 bases). CDR3 length: 13 amino acids. Germline CDR1 MDHEN, CDR2 SYDVKM. Trimming cost V 7 bases and J 7 bases, with 17 bases left between them. The CDR3 region has the DNA TGTGCCAGCATCGCCTCCGGACTTGAAGAGCAGTACTTC. Its translation is CASIASGLEEQYF.

This clone has more than one count but fewer than ten. J is TRBJ2-1 and V is TRBV11-2; D unresolved. V lost 0 bases to trimming and J lost 0 bases, with 6 bases between them. CDR3 length: 15 amino acids. CDR1 and CDR2 (germline): SGHAT, FQNNGV. CDR3 amino acids: CASSLEVDSYNEQFF. As DNA, the CDR3 is TGTGCCAGCAGCTTAGAGGTAGACTCCTACAATGAGCAGTTCTTC.

V gene TRBV28 combines with J gene TRBJ2-5, with 8 positions matching TRBD1. The V gene's germline CDR1 is MDHEN and CDR2 SYDVKM. Trimming at V came to 6 bases and at J to 5 bases, leaving 14 bases not matched to a gene. There are 16 residues in the CDR3. The CDR3, as DNA: TGTGCCAGCAGGCCGGACAGGGTAGGGGAAAGGGAGACCCAGTACTTC. Translated: CASRPDRVGERETQYF.

In its sample, this clone was seen a few times. One junction end disagrees with the germline gene, perhaps due to a read error. This chain uses TRBV7-9 with TRBJ2-2; a possible D gene is TRBD1 (5 bases). The CDR3 totals 15 residues. Germline V gene data show CDR1 as SEHNR and CDR2 as FQNEAQ (reference sequence). CDR3 nucleotide sequence: TGTTCCAGCAGCTTACTTTCAGGGTACACCGGGGAGCTGTTTTTT. Translating gives CSSSLLSGYTGELFF.

V gene TRBV19 combines with J gene TRBJ1-5, with TRBD1 identical over 7 bases. The V gene's germline CDR1 is LNHDA and CDR2 SQIVND (reference sequence). Trimming at V came to 5 bases and at J to 9 bases, leaving 7 bases not matched to a gene. The CDR3 has 13 residues. This chain's CDR3 is CASSVDRAGPQHF. The CDR3 region has the DNA TGTGCCAGTAGTGTTGACAGGGCTGGGCCCCAGCATTTT.

The CDR3 nucleotides are TGCGCCAGCAGTGTCGGCGGGAGGGGCACCGGGGAGCTGTTTTTT. It encodes CASSVGGRGTGELFF. The J gene is TRBJ2-2, the V gene TRBV10-2; 9 nucleotides align to TRBD2. Germline CDR1 WSHSY, CDR2 SAAADI. The CDR3 spans 15 residues. V shed 4 bases, J shed 4 bases, and the junction held 4 bases outside the gene matches.

The chain couples TRBV11-2 to TRBJ2-7; D remains ambiguous. V was clipped by 1 base and J by 0 bases, with 10 bases between them. Germline V lookup: CDR1 SGHAT, CDR2 FQNNGV. CDR3 length: 15 amino acids. In DNA, the CDR3 is TGTGCCAGCAGCTTAGTCCCGAGGAGCTCCTACGAGCAGTACTTC. Protein sequence: CASSLVPRSSYEQYF.

The CDR3 DNA sequence: TGCGCCAGCAGCCTCAGACCAGGACTAGCGTATAACAATGAGCAGTTCTTC. This encodes CASSLRPGLAYNNEQFF. The genes are TRBV4-3 and TRBJ2-1; 9 bases align to TRBD2. The J segment lost 5 bases and the V segment lost 4 bases, leaving 12 bases of the junction unmatched. Germline V lookup: CDR1 LGHNA, CDR2 YSLEER. The CDR3 length is 17 residues.

The V call is TRBV19, the J call TRBJ1-4, with D possibly TRBD1 on 6 matching bases. Trimming removed 3 bases at V and 7 bases at J, with 12 bases between. Looked up from germline, CDR1 is LNHDA and CDR2 is SQIVND (reference sequence). This CDR3 comprises 14 residues. Written as DNA, the CDR3 is TGTGCCAGTAGTATCACGCGGGGGCGTGAAAAACTGTTTTTT. Protein product: CASSITRGREKLFF. The whole variable domain, filled in from reference TRBV19 and TRBJ1-4, reads DGGITQSPKYLFRKEGQNVTLSCEQNLNHDAMYWYRQDPGQGLRLIYYSQIVNDFQKGDIAEGYSVSREKKESFPLTVTSAQKNPTAFYLCASSITRGREKLFFGSGTQLSVL.

The V gene is TRBV5-8, the J gene TRBJ2-5; 11 nucleotides agree with TRBD1. Germline V gene lookup returns CDR1 SGHTS and CDR2 YDEGEE. This CDR3 has 13 residues. The V segment lost 5 bases and the J segment 4 bases; nucleotides outside the gene matches: 1. The CDR3 sequence is CASRDRGRETQYF. The DNA of the CDR3 is TGTGCCAGCAGGGACAGGGGGCGAGAGACCCAGTACTTC.

The J gene is TRBJ2-5, the V gene TRBV7-9; 7 bases line up with TRBD1. The CDR3 length is 15 residues. The germline V gene has CDR1 SEHNR and CDR2 FQNEAQ (reference sequence). After removal of 5 bases from V and 1 base from J, the junction contained 7 bases not matched to a gene. CDR3 sequence (DNA): TGTGCCAGCAGCCTGCAGACAGGGATCCAAGAGACCCAGTACTTC. It yields the protein CASSLQTGIQETQYF.

The rearrangement links TRBV15 to TRBJ1-5, with 7 bases lining up with TRBD1. V lost 8 bases and J lost 4; bases outside the gene matches: 8. In germline, CDR1 is LNHNV, CDR2 YYDKDF (reference sequence). The CDR3 sequence is 14 residues long. This CDR3 reads CATASGTENQPQHF. Here the CDR3 DNA reads TGTGCCACCGCTTCCGGGACAGAAAATCAGCCCCAGCATTTT.

The V and J genes are TRBV27 and TRBJ1-2, with D perhaps matching TRBD1 (5 bases). The CDR3 has 12 amino acids. Trimming left V 3 bases short and J 14 bases short, with 16 bases between. CDR1 MNHEY and CDR2 SMNVEV come from the germline V gene (reference sequence). For the CDR3, the DNA is TGTGCCAGCAGTTTGGAGGGAGACAGCTTGACCTTC. It encodes CASSLEGDSLTF.